Shown below are 26 T cell receptor beta chains from a single sample sequenced in a study of T-cell reconstitution after alpha-beta-depleted transplantation in children. Preparation of the TCRbeta library involved a method that used unique molecular identifiers. TCRdb recomputed calls from the PCR reads with MiXCR, one row per CDR3 protein. The table lists 200,000 or so distinct CDR3 sequences, about 7% of them singletons. Sequencing used PBMCs, obtained before TCRalphabeta/CD19-depleted stem cell transplant. These receptors originate from a boy aged 2 to 9 with acute lymphoblastic leukemia, due to receive a stem cell transplant.

This clonotype showed up many times. The chain has TRBV7-8 and TRBJ2-7; weak D call: TRBD1 (6 bases). The CDR3 is made up of 14 amino acids. The V end was cut by 1 base, the J end by 3 bases, with 10 bases between. Germline CDR1 SGHVS, CDR2 FQNEAQ. The CDR3 nucleotides are TGTGCCAGCAGCTTAGGTCACAGGGACTACGAGCAGTACTTC. Amino acids: CASSLGHRDYEQYF.

This clonotype has a count of ten or more. In nucleotides, the CDR3 is TGCGCCAGCAGCTTGGCCGTAGGGGCCAACATTCAGTACTTC. This sequence encodes CASSLAVGANIQYF. The V call is TRBV5-1, the J call TRBJ2-4, with D perhaps TRBD1 (5 bases). The CDR3 totals 14 residues. V was shortened by 0 bases and J by 7 bases, with 11 bases between the two germline ends. Germline CDR1 and CDR2: SGHRS and YFSETQ.

This clonotype was found many times. The CDR3 is CSATRDTGATNEKLFF. In nucleotides, the CDR3 is TGCAGTGCTACCCGGGACACCGGGGCAACTAATGAAAAACTGTTTTTT. The chain combines TRBV20-1 with TRBJ1-4; the D gene is possibly TRBD1 (6 bases). Germline CDR1 DFQATT, CDR2 SNEGSKA (reference sequence). The CDR3 contains 16 residues. The V gene lost 4 bases and the J gene lost 0 bases, with 15 bases spanning the gap.

This clonotype was observed a handful of times. The CDR3 bases are TGCAGTGCCCCCGACAGACCCTACGAGCAGTACTTC. Residues: CSAPDRPYEQYF. V is TRBV20-1 and J is TRBJ2-7, with D perhaps TRBD1 (5 bases). Deletions cut 6 bases from V and 2 bases from J, with 11 bases between. The CDR3 length is 12 residues. Per the germline V gene, CDR1 is DFQATT and CDR2 is SNEGSKA (reference sequence).

In its sample, this clonotype was seen many times. The J gene is TRBJ1-2, the V gene TRBV12-3 or TRBV12-4; 7 bases match TRBD1. With 5 bases clipped from V and 8 bases from J, the junction kept 5 bases outside the gene matches. This CDR3 comprises 12 residues. The CDR3 DNA is TGTGCCAGCAGTCAGACAGGGTGGGGCTACACCTTC. Its protein product is CASSQTGWGYTF.

This clonotype turned up a few times. This sequence joins TRBV11-2 and TRBJ2-7, with TRBD2 identical over 9 bases. V gave up 5 bases and J gave up 5 bases; unmatched junction bases: 10. CDR1 SGHAT and CDR2 FQNNGV come from the germline V gene. This CDR3 region has 15 residues. The CDR3 protein is CASSRFGGRAHEQYF. As DNA, the CDR3 is TGTGCCAGCAGCCGGTTCGGCGGGAGGGCCCACGAGCAGTACTTC.

V is TRBV12-3 or TRBV12-4 and J is TRBJ2-5; TRBD2 agrees at 9 bases. This CDR3 comprises 18 residues. Trimming cost V 3 bases and J 4 bases; bases outside gene matches: 15. The CDR3 here is CASSFQRGAGLTLETQYF. Written as DNA, the CDR3 is TGTGCCAGCAGTTTTCAGCGGGGGGCCGGCCTAACGTTAGAGACCCAGTACTTC.

This clonotype was seen ten or more times. The chain combines TRBV27 with TRBJ2-7; TRBD1 agrees at 7 bases. Per germline, CDR1 MNHEY and CDR2 SMNVEV (reference sequence). V was clipped by 4 bases and J by 5 bases; unmatched bases: 11. This CDR3 region has 15 residues. The CDR3 DNA reads TGTGCCAGCAGTTCATTAGAGACAGGGTTCCACGAGCAGTACTTC. It yields the protein CASSSLETGFHEQYF.

This clonotype has at least ten counts. The rearrangement uses TRBV14 and TRBJ2-1; TRBD2 agrees at 11 bases. The J segment lost 4 bases and the V segment lost 3 bases, leaving 5 bases of the junction unmatched. Germline V gene sequence: CDR1 SGHDN, CDR2 FVKESK. The CDR3 is 16 residues long. The CDR3 region has the DNA TGTGCCAGCAGCCACGGGACTAGCGGACTTTACAATGAGCAGTTCTTC. Amino acids: CASSHGTSGLYNEQFF.

This clonotype was counted at least ten times. The chain carries TRBV29-1 and TRBJ1-2; 8 nucleotides line up with TRBD1. Looked up from germline, CDR1 is SQVTM and CDR2 is ANQGSEA. The CDR3 consists of 13 residues. The V gene end was trimmed by 3 bases and the J gene end by 6 bases; junction bases not matched to a gene: 6. The CDR3 region has the DNA TGCAGCGTTGACAAGGACAGGGCGGATGGCTACACCTTC. This encodes CSVDKDRADGYTF. The entire variable domain, with the rest obtained from reference TRBV29-1 and TRBJ1-2, is as follows: SAVISQKPSRDICQRGTSLTIQCQVDSQVTMMFWYRQQPGQSLTLIATANQGSEATYESGFVIDKFPISRPNLTFSTLTVSNMSPEDSSIYLCSVDKDRADGYTFGSGTRLTVV.

The chain is built from TRBV12-3 or TRBV12-4 and TRBJ2-7; 9 bases agree with TRBD1. The CDR3 runs 15 residues. J was trimmed by 3 bases and V by 3 bases; bases with no gene match: 6. The CDR3 here is CASSFGDRVSYEQYF. Here the CDR3 DNA reads TGTGCCAGCAGTTTCGGGGACAGGGTTAGCTACGAGCAGTACTTC.

This rearrangement joins TRBV27 to TRBJ2-3, with TRBD2 identical over 7 bases. The CDR3 sequence is 16 residues long. Germline assignment: CDR1 MNHEY and CDR2 SMNVEV (reference sequence). The trim removed 5 bases at V and 4 bases at J, leaving 12 bases unmatched. The CDR3 spells CASSLQAGREADTQYF. CDR3 nucleotides: TGTGCCAGCAGTCTCCAAGCGGGGAGGGAGGCAGATACGCAGTATTTT.

This clonotype was counted ten times or more. V is TRBV5-1 and J is TRBJ2-1; 9 bases align to TRBD2. CDR1 and CDR2 (germline): SGHRS, YFSETQ. The CDR3 runs 16 residues. With V trimmed by 0 bases and J by 3 bases, 4 bases remained unmatched. As DNA, the CDR3 is TGCGCCAGCAGCTTGGATGCGGGAGGGGGCTACAATGAGCAGTTCTTC. As protein: CASSLDAGGGYNEQFF.

This chain links TRBV20-1 with TRBJ2-7; 7 bases map to TRBD2. V lost 6 bases and J lost 3; bases outside the gene matches: 2. The CDR3 is made up of 11 amino acids. Germline loops: CDR1 DFQATT, CDR2 SNEGSKA (reference sequence). The CDR3 region is CSAGTIYEQYF. DNA for the CDR3: TGCAGTGCGGGGACTATCTACGAGCAGTACTTC.

In its sample, this clonotype was seen a few times. The rearrangement joins TRBV6-2 or TRBV6-3 to TRBJ2-7; possible D gene TRBD2, 5 bases. Trimming shortened V by 2 bases and J by 0 bases, and 8 bases separated the two germline ends. The CDR3 totals 14 residues. Per the germline V gene, CDR1 is MNHEY and CDR2 is SVGEGT. CDR3 nucleotides: TGTGCCAGCAGTTACGGCCGGGACTCCTACGAGCAGTACTTC. This translates into CASSYGRDSYEQYF.

This clonotype has at least ten counts. The chain links TRBV7-9 to TRBJ1-3; D is undetermined. Per germline, CDR1 SEHNR and CDR2 FQNEAQ (reference sequence). The CDR3 contains 14 residues. Trimming removed 3 bases at V and 2 bases at J, with 8 bases between. The CDR3 sequence: CASSLIEPGNTIYF. As DNA, the CDR3 is TGTGCCAGCAGCTTGATTGAACCTGGAAACACCATATATTTT.

This clonotype was counted many times. The CDR3 here is CASSLNIFKYF. The DNA of the CDR3 is TGTGCCAGCAGCCTTAACATCTTTAAGTACTTC. The chain couples TRBV7-9 to TRBJ2-5; D remains ambiguous. Per the germline V gene, CDR1 is SEHNR and CDR2 is FQNEAQ (reference sequence). V lost 5 bases and J lost 12, with 13 bases in between. CDR3 length: 11 amino acids.

This clonotype was counted at least ten times. The rearrangement joins TRBV6-5 to TRBJ2-1; 10 bases are shared with TRBD2. Germline CDR1 and CDR2: MNHEY and SVGAGI. Trimming cost V 0 bases and J 4 bases; bases outside gene matches: 6. There are 17 residues in the CDR3. CDR3 bases: TGTGCCAGCAGTTACTCCCCCAGCGGGGGGGTTTACAATGAGCAGTTCTTC. It yields the protein CASSYSPSGGVYNEQFF.

The sample holds many counts of this clonotype. The chain has TRBV3-1 and TRBJ2-7; possible D gene TRBD1, 6 bases. Trimming cost V 4 bases and J 6 bases, with 16 bases left between them. The CDR3 totals 14 residues. Germline V gene data show CDR1 as LGHDT and CDR2 as YNNKEL (reference sequence). CDR3 DNA: TGTGCCAGCAGCCCACAGGGCCTAGGGAGCGAGCAGTACTTC. Protein: CASSPQGLGSEQYF.

The chain uses TRBV7-6 and TRBJ2-2; the match to TRBD2 covers 10 bases. Germline V lookup: CDR1 SGHVS, CDR2 FNYEAQ. The CDR3 covers 16 residues. V lost 7 bases to trimming and J lost 7 bases; unmatched junction nucleotides: 12. The CDR3 protein is CASTRQRGGIDGELFF. The CDR3 DNA reads TGTGCCAGCACCCGCCAGCGGGGGGGCATTGACGGGGAGCTGTTTTTT.

This clonotype is medium-sized by share. The rearrangement uses TRBV5-5 and TRBJ1-2; no firm D call. V was pared by 0 bases and J by 2 bases, with 2 bases between. There are 12 residues in the CDR3. The germline V gene encodes CDR1 SGHKS and CDR2 YYEKEE (reference sequence). The CDR3 region has the DNA TGTGCCAGCAGCTTGGACAACTATGGCTACACCTTC. This translates into CASSLDNYGYTF.

This clonotype was seen at least ten times. V usage is TRBV12-3 or TRBV12-4 and J usage is TRBJ2-7; a weak D match, TRBD1 (6 bases). Trimming took 5 bases from V and 5 from J, leaving 10 bases between them. The CDR3 sequence is 12 residues long. The CDR3: CASSVYRDEQYF. The CDR3 DNA sequence: TGTGCCAGCAGTGTATACAGGGACGAGCAGTACTTC.

The V gene is TRBV20-1, the J gene TRBJ2-7, with 9 bases matching TRBD1. The length of the CDR3 is 17 residues. The trim removed 2 bases at V and 3 bases at J, leaving 14 bases unmatched. Germline V lookup: CDR1 DFQATT, CDR2 SNEGSKA (reference sequence). This chain's CDR3 is CSARSGDRASTVYEQYF. In DNA form, the CDR3 reads TGCAGTGCTAGATCAGGGGACAGGGCCTCTACTGTCTACGAGCAGTACTTC.

This clonotype was observed many times. V usage is TRBV20-1 and J usage is TRBJ1-2; possibly TRBD1 for D (6 bases). The ends were cut back, 2 bases at V and 6 bases at J, with 16 bases in the middle. In germline, CDR1 is DFQATT, CDR2 SNEGSKA (reference sequence). The length of the CDR3 is 14 residues. The chain's CDR3 is CSARFSGAVDGYTF. The CDR3, as DNA: TGCAGTGCTAGATTCTCGGGGGCAGTGGATGGCTACACCTTC.

This clonotype appeared many times. The chain has TRBV29-1 and TRBJ2-5; TRBD2 aligns across 7 bases. The CDR3 is made up of 12 amino acids. CDR1 SQVTM and CDR2 ANQGSEA come from the germline V gene. V dropped 8 bases and J dropped 5; count of bases not matched to a gene: 8. CDR3 coding DNA: TGCAGCTTTGGGGGGGATAGGGAGACCCAGTACTTC. Amino acids: CSFGGDRETQYF.

This clonotype turned up a few times. The chain combines TRBV12-3 or TRBV12-4 with TRBJ1-2, with D perhaps TRBD1 (6 bases). V lost 5 bases, J lost 5 bases, and 12 bases lay in between. The CDR3 runs 13 residues. The CDR3 reads CASSETGNYGYTF. The DNA of the CDR3 is TGTGCCAGCAGTGAAACAGGGAATTATGGCTACACCTTC.